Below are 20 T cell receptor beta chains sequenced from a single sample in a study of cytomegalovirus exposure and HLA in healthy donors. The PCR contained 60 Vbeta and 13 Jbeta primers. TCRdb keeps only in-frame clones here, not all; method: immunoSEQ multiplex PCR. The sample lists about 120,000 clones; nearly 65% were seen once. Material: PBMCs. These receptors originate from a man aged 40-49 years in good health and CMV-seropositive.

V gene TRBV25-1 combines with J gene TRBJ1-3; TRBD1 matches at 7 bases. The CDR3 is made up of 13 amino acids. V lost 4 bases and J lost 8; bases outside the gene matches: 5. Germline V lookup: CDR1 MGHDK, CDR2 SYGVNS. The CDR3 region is CASSGRQGHTIYF. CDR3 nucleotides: TGTGCCAGCAGTGGCCGACAGGGCCACACCATATATTTT. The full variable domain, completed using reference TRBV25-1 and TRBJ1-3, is EADIYQTPRYLVIGTGKKITLECSQTMGHDKMYWYQQDPGMELHLIHYSYGVNSTEKGDLSSESTVSRIRTEHFPLTLESARPSHTSQYLCASSGRQGHTIYFGEGSWLTVV.

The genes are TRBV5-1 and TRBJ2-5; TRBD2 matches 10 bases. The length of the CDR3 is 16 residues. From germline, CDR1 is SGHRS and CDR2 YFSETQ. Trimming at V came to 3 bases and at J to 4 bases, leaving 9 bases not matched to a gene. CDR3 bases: TGCGCCAGCAGCTCCAGGACTAGCGGCGGGCGAGAGACCCAGTACTTC. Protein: CASSSRTSGGRETQYF.

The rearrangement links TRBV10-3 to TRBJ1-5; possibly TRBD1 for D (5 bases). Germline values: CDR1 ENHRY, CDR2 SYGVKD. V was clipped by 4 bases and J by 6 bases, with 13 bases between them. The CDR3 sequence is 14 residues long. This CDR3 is CAISGGGSGQPQHF. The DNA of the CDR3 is TGTGCCATCAGTGGGGGGGGGTCGGGTCAGCCCCAGCATTTT.

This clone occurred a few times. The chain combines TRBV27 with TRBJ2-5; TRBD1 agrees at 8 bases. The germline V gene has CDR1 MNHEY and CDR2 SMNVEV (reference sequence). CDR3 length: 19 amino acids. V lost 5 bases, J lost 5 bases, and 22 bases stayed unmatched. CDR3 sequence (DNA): TGTGCCAGCAGTCCGACCCGCTGGGGGAAGGGACAGGTACCCGAGACCCAGTACTTC. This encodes CASSPTRWGKGQVPETQYF.

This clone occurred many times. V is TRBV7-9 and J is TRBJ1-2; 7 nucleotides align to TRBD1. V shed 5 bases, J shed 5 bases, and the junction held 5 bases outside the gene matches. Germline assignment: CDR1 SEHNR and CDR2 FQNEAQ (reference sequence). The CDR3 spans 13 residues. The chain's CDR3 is CASSPDRVYGYTF. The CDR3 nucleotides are TGTGCCAGCAGCCCTGACAGGGTGTATGGCTACACCTTC.

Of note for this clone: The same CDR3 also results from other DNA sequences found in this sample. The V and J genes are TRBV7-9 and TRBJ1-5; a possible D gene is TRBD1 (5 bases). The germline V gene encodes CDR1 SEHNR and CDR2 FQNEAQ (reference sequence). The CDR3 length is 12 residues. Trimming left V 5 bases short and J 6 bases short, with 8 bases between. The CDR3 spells CASSLGGQPQHF. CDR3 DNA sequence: TGTGCCAGCAGCCTCGGGGGTCAGCCCCAGCATTTT.

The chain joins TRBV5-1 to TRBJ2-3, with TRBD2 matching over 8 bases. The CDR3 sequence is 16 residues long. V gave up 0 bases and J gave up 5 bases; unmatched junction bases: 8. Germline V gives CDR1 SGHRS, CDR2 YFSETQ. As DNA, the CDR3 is TGCGCCAGCAGCTTGGCCGAAGGACTAGCAAAAGATACGCAGTATTTT. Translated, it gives CASSLAEGLAKDTQYF.

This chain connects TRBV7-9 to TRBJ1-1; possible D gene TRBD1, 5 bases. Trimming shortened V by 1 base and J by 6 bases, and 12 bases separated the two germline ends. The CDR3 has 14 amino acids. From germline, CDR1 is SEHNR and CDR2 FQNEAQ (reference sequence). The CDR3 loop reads CASSLGDIRAEAFF. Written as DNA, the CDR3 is TGTGCCAGCAGCTTAGGAGACATCAGGGCTGAAGCTTTCTTT. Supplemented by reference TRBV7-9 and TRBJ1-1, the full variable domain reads DTGVSQNPRHKITKRGQNVTFRCDPISEHNRLYWYRQTLGQGPEFLTYFQNEAQLEKSRLLSDRFSAERPKGSFSTLEIQRTEQGDSAMYLCASSLGDIRAEAFFGQGTRLTVV.

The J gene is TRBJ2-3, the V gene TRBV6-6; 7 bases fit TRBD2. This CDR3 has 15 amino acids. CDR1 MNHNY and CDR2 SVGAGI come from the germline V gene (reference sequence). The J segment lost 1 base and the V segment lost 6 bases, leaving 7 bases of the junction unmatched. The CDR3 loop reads CASSPPLAGTDTQYF. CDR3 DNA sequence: TGTGCCAGCAGCCCTCCGCTAGCGGGCACAGATACGCAGTATTTT.

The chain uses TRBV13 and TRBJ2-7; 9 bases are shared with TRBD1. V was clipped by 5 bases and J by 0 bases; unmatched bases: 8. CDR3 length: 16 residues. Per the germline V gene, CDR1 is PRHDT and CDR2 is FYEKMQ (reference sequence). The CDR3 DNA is TGTGCCAGCAGCAACCGGCGACAGGGGGGCTCCTACGAGCAGTACTTC. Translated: CASSNRRQGGSYEQYF.

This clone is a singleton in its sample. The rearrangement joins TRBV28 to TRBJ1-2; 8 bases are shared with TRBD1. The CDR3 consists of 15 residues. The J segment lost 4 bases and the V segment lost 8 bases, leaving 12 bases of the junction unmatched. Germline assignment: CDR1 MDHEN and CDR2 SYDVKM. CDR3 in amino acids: CASRRPGQGGYGYTF. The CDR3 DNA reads TGTGCCAGCCGACGCCCAGGACAGGGAGGCTATGGCTACACCTTC.

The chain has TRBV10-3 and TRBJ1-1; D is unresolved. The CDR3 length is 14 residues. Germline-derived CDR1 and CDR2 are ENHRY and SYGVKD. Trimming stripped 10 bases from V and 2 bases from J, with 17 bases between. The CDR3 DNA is TGTGCCACCCGAGACCTCGACACCAACACTGAAGCTTTCTTT. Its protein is CATRDLDTNTEAFF.

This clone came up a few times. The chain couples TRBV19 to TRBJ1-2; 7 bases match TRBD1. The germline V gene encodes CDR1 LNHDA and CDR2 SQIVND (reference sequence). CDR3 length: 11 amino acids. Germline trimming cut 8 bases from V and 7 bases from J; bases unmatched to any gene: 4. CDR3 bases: TGTGCCAGTGGACAGGTTCGTGGCTACACCTTC. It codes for CASGQVRGYTF. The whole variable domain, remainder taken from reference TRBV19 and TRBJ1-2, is DGGITQSPKYLFRKEGQNVTLSCEQNLNHDAMYWYRQDPGQGLRLIYYSQIVNDFQKGDIAEGYSVSREKKESFPLTVTSAQKNPTAFYLCASGQVRGYTFGSGTRLTVV.

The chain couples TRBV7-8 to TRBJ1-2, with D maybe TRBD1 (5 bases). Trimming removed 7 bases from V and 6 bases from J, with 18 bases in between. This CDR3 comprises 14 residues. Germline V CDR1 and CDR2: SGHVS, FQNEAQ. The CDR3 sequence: CASTHWQGRDGYTF. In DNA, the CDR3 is TGTGCCAGCACCCATTGGCAGGGAAGGGATGGCTACACCTTC.

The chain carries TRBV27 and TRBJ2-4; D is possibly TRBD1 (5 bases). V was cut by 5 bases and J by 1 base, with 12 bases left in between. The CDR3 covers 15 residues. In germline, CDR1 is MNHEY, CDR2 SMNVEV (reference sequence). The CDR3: CASSLRVPAKNIQYF. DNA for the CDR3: TGTGCCAGCAGTCTCAGGGTACCGGCCAAAAACATTCAGTACTTC.

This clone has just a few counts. The CDR3 nucleotides read TGCGCCAGCAGCCAAGATTGGCTAGCGGGCGGCAATGAGCAGTTCTTC. This gives the protein CASSQDWLAGGNEQFF. The chain carries TRBV4-3 and TRBJ2-1; 8 nucleotides line up with TRBD2. The germline V gene has CDR1 LGHNA and CDR2 YSLEER. This CDR3 region has 16 residues. Losses at the gene ends were 0 bases for V and 6 bases for J; bases not matched to a gene: 7.

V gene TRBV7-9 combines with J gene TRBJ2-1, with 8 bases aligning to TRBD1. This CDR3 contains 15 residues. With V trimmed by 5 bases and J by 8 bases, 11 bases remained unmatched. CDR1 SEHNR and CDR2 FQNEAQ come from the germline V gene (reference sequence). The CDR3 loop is CASSGGRDRNHEQFF. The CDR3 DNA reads TGTGCCAGCAGCGGGGGCCGGGACAGGAACCATGAGCAGTTCTTC.

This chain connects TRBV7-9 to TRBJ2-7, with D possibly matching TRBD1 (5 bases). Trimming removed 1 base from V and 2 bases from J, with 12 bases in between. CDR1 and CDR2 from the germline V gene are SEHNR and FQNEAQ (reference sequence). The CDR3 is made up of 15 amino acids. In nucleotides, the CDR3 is TGTGCCAGCAGCTTAGTCAGGGCAGGCACCTACGAGCAGTACTTC. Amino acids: CASSLVRAGTYEQYF.

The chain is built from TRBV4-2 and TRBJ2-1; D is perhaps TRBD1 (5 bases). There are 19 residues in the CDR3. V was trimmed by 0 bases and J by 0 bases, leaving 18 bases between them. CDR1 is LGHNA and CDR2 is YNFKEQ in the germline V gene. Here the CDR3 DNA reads TGTGCCAGCAGCCAAGATAGGGGAAGAAGGGGCTACTCCTACAATGAGCAGTTCTTC. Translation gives CASSQDRGRRGYSYNEQFF.

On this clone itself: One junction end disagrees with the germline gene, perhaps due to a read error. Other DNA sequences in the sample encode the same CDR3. The CDR3 sequence: CASSYRGQSRGETQYF. The CDR3 DNA reads as TGCGCCAGCAGTTACCGGGGACAGTCAAGGGGAGAGACCCAGTACTTC. The chain employs TRBV6-5 and TRBJ2-5; 7 positions match TRBD1. The CDR3 is 16 amino acids. From germline, CDR1 is MNHEY and CDR2 SVGAGI.